The clone carrying this TCR beta chain was detected ten times or more. What it recognizes is unknown. CDR3 regions of TCR beta were amplified from RNA transcripts. An opening RT-PCR round employed HTBI primers and preceded a second-round multiplex PCR. TCRdb called the multiplex PCR reads again in MiXCR, with one record for every CDR3 protein. The sample carries about 390,000 distinct CDR3 sequences, 15% recorded once. This sample is drawn from a study of Graves' ophthalmopathy and Graves' hyperthyroidism. Points from the study as a whole: Separation of ophthalmopathy from stable hyperthyroidism was achieved by a 13-signature model, at 85% to 90% sensitivity and 81.08% specificity.

The authors used Ficoll-Paque density gradient centrifugation to separate PBMCs. The input was 10 ml of fresh peripheral blood. The TCR originated in a woman aged 18-29 years with stable Graves' hyperthyroidism. The specimen sequenced was peripheral blood.

CDR3 sequence: CASWTSGGRAETQYF. In nucleotides, the CDR3 is TGCGCCAGCTGGACTAGCGGGGGACGGGCGGAGACCCAGTACTTC. V and J are TRBV5-1 and TRBJ2-5; 13 bases are a match to TRBD2. The ends lost 7 bases at V and 5 bases at J; junction bases unmatched: 8. Germline V gene data show CDR1 as SGHRS and CDR2 as YFSETQ. This CDR3 comprises 15 residues.